The TCR beta chain under discussion was sequenced for a study of T-cell memory formation after mild COVID-19. Whole-study findings and limits: Researchers found some responding clones in pre-infection memory, a sign that cross-reactive memory joined.

CDR3 length equals 17 residues. Germline CDR1 SNHLY, CDR2 FYNNEI. V was pared by 6 bases and J by 4 bases, with 10 bases of the junction left unmatched. TCRdb re-derived calls from the 5' RACE reads in MiXCR, one entry per CDR3 protein. The sample has about half a million distinct CDR3 sequences, 15% to 20% seen once. Worth noting for this clonotype: What it recognizes is unknown.

The chain has TRBV2 and TRBJ2-1, with 12 bases matching TRBD2. The sequenced material came from PBMCs or a T cell subset sorted from them (not recorded which). This TCR derives from an adult woman who had mild COVID-19 (a few samples of this study predate the infection). Cell type and time point are not known. The CDR3 reads CASRGKTSGRGYNEQFF. The CDR3 bases are TGTGCCAGCAGGGGAAAGACTAGCGGGAGAGGTTACAATGAGCAGTTCTTC.